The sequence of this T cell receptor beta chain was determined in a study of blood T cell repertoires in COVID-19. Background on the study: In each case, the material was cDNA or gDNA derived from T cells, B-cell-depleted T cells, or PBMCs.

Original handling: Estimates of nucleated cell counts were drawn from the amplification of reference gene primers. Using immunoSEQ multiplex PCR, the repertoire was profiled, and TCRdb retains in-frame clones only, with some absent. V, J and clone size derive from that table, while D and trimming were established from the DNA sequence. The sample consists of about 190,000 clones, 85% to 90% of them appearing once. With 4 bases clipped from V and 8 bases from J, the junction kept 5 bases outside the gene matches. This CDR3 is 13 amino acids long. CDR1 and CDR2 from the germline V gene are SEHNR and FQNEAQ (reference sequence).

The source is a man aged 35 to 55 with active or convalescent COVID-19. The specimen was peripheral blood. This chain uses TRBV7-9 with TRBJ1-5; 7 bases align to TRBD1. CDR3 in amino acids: CASSSFRGEPQHF. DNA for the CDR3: TGTGCCAGCAGCTCTTTCAGGGGGGAGCCCCAGCATTTT.